One sample yielded the 17 T cell receptor beta chains listed below, sequenced in a study of long-term antiretroviral therapy in people with HIV. Samples were assayed with immunoSEQ v3.0 at survey level. Assay: immunoSEQ multiplex PCR; the TCRdb copy retains only in-frame clones and omits some. This repertoire shows about 22,000 clones, roughly 85% found once; its top ten account for over 8%. The specimen comprised unsorted PBMCs, sampled at the start of antiretroviral therapy. The origin of the receptors is a man aged 45-60 years with HIV.

The genes are TRBV27 and TRBJ2-2; 8 positions match TRBD1. Trimming at V came to 4 bases and at J to 2 bases, leaving 6 bases not matched to a gene. This CDR3 region has 16 residues. Germline V gene lookup returns CDR1 MNHEY and CDR2 SMNVEV (reference sequence). CDR3 in DNA: TGTGCCAGCAGTTCAGGGGACAGGATTAACACCGGGGAGCTGTTTTTT. Its translation is CASSSGDRINTGELFF.

This rearrangement joins TRBV7-9 to TRBJ2-3; D is undetermined. Germline V gene lookup returns CDR1 SEHNR and CDR2 FQNEAQ (reference sequence). Trimming removed 5 bases from V and 2 bases from J, with 5 bases in between. This CDR3 has 12 amino acids. CDR3 DNA sequence: TGTGCCAGCAGCGTTAACACAGATACGCAGTATTTT. This sequence encodes CASSVNTDTQYF.

V usage is TRBV10-3 and J usage is TRBJ2-3; 9 positions agree with TRBD2. The V segment lost 1 base and the J segment 4 bases; nucleotides outside the gene matches: 6. Germline CDR1 and CDR2: ENHRY and SYGVKD. This CDR3 region has 16 residues. The CDR3 region is CAISEYTAGGPDTQYF. The CDR3 region has the DNA TGTGCCATCAGTGAGTATACAGCGGGGGGACCAGATACGCAGTATTTT.

The chain has TRBV7-2 and TRBJ2-5; D is possibly TRBD1 (6 bases). CDR1 SGHTA and CDR2 FQGNSA come from the germline V gene. With 4 bases removed from V and 1 base from J, the gap between germline ends came to 13 bases. The CDR3 is 15 amino acids. Here the CDR3 reads CASSSRQGSQETQYF. CDR3 coding DNA: TGTGCCAGCAGCTCTAGGCAGGGGAGCCAAGAGACCCAGTACTTC.

The V and J genes are TRBV19 and TRBJ1-1, with 8 positions matching TRBD1. The trim removed 0 bases at V and 4 bases at J, leaving 7 bases unmatched. Germline CDR1 and CDR2: LNHDA and SQIVND (reference sequence). This CDR3 is built from 16 residues. CDR3 sequence (DNA): TGTGCCAGTAGTATAGAGGGGGACAGGTTCGGCACTGAAGCTTTCTTT. It yields the protein CASSIEGDRFGTEAFF.

V and J are TRBV30 and TRBJ1-2; 7 bases line up with TRBD1. Germline CDR1 reads GTSNPN; CDR2 reads SVGIG (reference sequence). The CDR3 contains 15 residues. The ends lost 4 bases at V and 1 base at J; junction bases unmatched: 9. The CDR3: CAWTPGQSLNYGYTF. The CDR3 coding sequence is TGTGCCTGGACCCCGGGACAGAGCCTTAACTATGGCTACACCTTC.

The rearrangement joins TRBV28 to TRBJ2-3, with 9 bases that match TRBD1. Germline V lookup: CDR1 MDHEN, CDR2 SYDVKM. The ends lost 5 bases at V and 6 bases at J; junction bases unmatched: 6. The length of the CDR3 is 14 residues. The chain's CDR3 is CASSLGTGSDTQYF. CDR3 DNA: TGTGCCAGCAGTCTCGGGACAGGGAGTGATACGCAGTATTTT.

The rearrangement links TRBV18 to TRBJ1-6; D unclear. In germline, CDR1 is KGHSH, CDR2 LQKENI. V was shortened by 4 bases and J by 5 bases, with 18 bases between the two germline ends. The CDR3 covers 17 residues. The CDR3 is CASSQEAGSTDNSPLHF. DNA of the CDR3: TGTGCCAGCTCACAGGAGGCAGGATCAACGGATAATTCACCCCTCCACTTT.

The chain combines TRBV11-3 with TRBJ1-1; D remains unclear. V gave up 1 base and J gave up 0 bases, with 3 bases separating them. The germline CDR1 and CDR2 sequences are SGHNT and YENEEA. CDR3 length: 13 amino acids. The DNA for the CDR3 is TGTGCCAGCAGCTTAGGAATGAACACTGAAGCTTTCTTT. Translating gives CASSLGMNTEAFF.

The CDR3 DNA is TGCGCCAGCAGTGATACCGCGTACAATGAGCAGTTCTTC. Protein: CASSDTAYNEQFF. This rearrangement joins TRBV10-2 to TRBJ2-1; D call uncertain. Germline CDR1 and CDR2: WSHSY and SAAADI. The V end was cut by 3 bases, the J end by 4 bases, with 7 bases between. The CDR3 is made up of 13 amino acids.

V gene TRBV5-1 combines with J gene TRBJ2-2; 7 bases are a match to TRBD1. The length of the CDR3 is 15 residues. Per germline, CDR1 SGHRS and CDR2 YFSETQ. V lost 4 bases and J lost 2; bases outside the gene matches: 5. CDR3 in amino acids: CASSADRVNTGELFF. CDR3 bases: TGCGCCAGCAGCGCAGACAGGGTAAACACCGGGGAGCTGTTTTTT.

The genes are TRBV9 and TRBJ1-2; D unclear. Trimming cost V 4 bases and J 3 bases, with 10 bases left between them. The CDR3 sequence is 13 residues long. Per germline, CDR1 SGDLS and CDR2 YYNGEE. CDR3 sequence (DNA): TGTGCCAGCAGCCTCCGACACCACTATGGCTACACCTTC. It translates to CASSLRHHYGYTF.

The chain is built from TRBV4-3 and TRBJ2-3, with D uncertain. The CDR3 runs 16 residues. CDR1 is LGHNA and CDR2 is YSLEER in the germline V gene. Trimming pared 0 bases from V and 4 bases from J, leaving 14 bases between. DNA of the CDR3: TGCGCCAGCAGCCAAGAGTTCGTGGTCCTCCCAGATACGCAGTATTTT. Encoded protein: CASSQEFVVLPDTQYF.

This clone was found once. The V call is TRBV5-1, the J call TRBJ1-1, with D hard to call. This CDR3 is built from 13 residues. Deletions cut 2 bases from V and 3 bases from J, with 8 bases between. CDR1 and CDR2 from the germline V gene are SGHRS and YFSETQ. The CDR3 DNA reads TGCGCCAGCAGCTTAATGGTTGACACTGAAGCTTTCTTT. Amino acid sequence: CASSLMVDTEAFF.

Details on this clone: The junction shows a germline mismatch at one end, possibly a read error. This chain links TRBV30 with TRBJ2-5; D ambiguous. Germline loops: CDR1 GTSNPN, CDR2 SVGIG (reference sequence). This CDR3 contains 12 residues. The CDR3 DNA reads TGTGCCTGGGCAGAGAACCAGGAGACCCAGTACTTC. This translates into CAWAENQETQYF.

V and J are TRBV30 and TRBJ2-7; TRBD1 is a possible D gene (7 bases). Germline CDR1 and CDR2: GTSNPN and SVGIG (reference sequence). This CDR3 comprises 14 residues. Trimming took off 4 bases at V and 7 bases at J, with 20 bases between the two ends. The chain's CDR3 is CAWNTGVPAGEQYF. The CDR3 DNA reads as TGTGCCTGGAACACAGGGGTCCCCGCGGGGGAGCAGTACTTC.

The genes are TRBV28 and TRBJ2-7; no reliable D call. V shed 5 bases and J shed 3 bases, with 23 bases lying between them. Germline V CDR1 and CDR2: MDHEN, SYDVKM. The CDR3 totals 17 residues. CDR3 amino acids: CASSHNPTQTIHYEQYF. For the CDR3, the DNA is TGTGCCAGCAGTCATAATCCAACACAAACCATCCACTACGAGCAGTACTTC.